This TCR beta chain was sequenced in a study of blood T cells in healthy people across ages. Combining a sample-barcoded 5' primer with a J-beta primer mix, a second PCR ran for roughly 7 to 11 cycles. From the 5' RACE reads, TCRdb called clonotypes with MiXCR, one entry per CDR3 protein. The table has about 580,000 distinct CDR3 sequences, roughly 48% seen once; the top ten hold approximately 25%. This clonotype was seen only a few times. The CDR3 extends over 15 amino acids. Trimming cost V 0 bases and J 6 bases; bases outside gene matches: 2. In germline, CDR1 is MDHEN, CDR2 SYDVKM. The sample consisted of blood. The sequence derives from an elderly man in good health. The chain joins TRBV28 to TRBJ2-5, with 12 bases lining up with TRBD1. CDR3 protein: CASSLWGQGAQTQYF. The CDR3 DNA reads TGTGCCAGCAGTTTATGGGGACAGGGGGCCCAGACCCAGTACTTC.